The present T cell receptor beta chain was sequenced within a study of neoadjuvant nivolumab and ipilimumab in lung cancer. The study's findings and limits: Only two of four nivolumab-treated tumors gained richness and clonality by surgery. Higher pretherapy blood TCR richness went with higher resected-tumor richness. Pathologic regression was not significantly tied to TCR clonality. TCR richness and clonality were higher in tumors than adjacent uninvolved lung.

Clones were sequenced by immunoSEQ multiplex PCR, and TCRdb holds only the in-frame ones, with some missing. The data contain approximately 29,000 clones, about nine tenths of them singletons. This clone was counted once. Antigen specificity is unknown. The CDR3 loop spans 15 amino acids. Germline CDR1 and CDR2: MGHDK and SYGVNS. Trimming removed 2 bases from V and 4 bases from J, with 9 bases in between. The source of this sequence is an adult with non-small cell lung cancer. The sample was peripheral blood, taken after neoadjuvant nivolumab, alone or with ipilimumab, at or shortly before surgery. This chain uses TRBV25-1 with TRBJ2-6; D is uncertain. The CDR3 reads CASSELSGGANVLTF. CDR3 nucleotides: TGTGCCAGCAGTGAACTCAGTGGCGGGGCCAACGTCCTGACTTTC. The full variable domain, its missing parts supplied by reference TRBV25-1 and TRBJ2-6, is EADIYQTPRYLVIGTGKKITLECSQTMGHDKMYWYQQDPGMELHLIHYSYGVNSTEKGDLSSESTVSRIRTEHFPLTLESARPSHTSQYLCASSELSGGANVLTFGAGSRLTVL.